One and the same sample provided the 14 T cell receptor beta chains below, sequenced in a study of blood T cell repertoires in COVID-19. TCRdb's copy holds only in-frame clones and misses some; the assay was immunoSEQ multiplex PCR. The top ten hold about a tenth of the sample, which has 55,000 to 85,000 clones, roughly 84% seen once. Sequenced: peripheral blood. These receptors came from a woman aged 18-35 years with acute or convalescent COVID-19.

The chain has TRBV18 and TRBJ1-1; D call uncertain. V was cut by 3 bases and J by 3 bases, with 17 bases left in between. Germline loops: CDR1 KGHSH, CDR2 LQKENI. The length of the CDR3 is 16 residues. CDR3 in DNA: TGTGCCAGCTCACCGGATACCGACACGGTCCACACTGAAGCTTTCTTT. This gives the protein CASSPDTDTVHTEAFF. Full variable domain (missing parts from reference TRBV18 and TRBJ1-1): NAGVMQNPRHLVRRRGQEARLRCSPMKGHSHVYWYRQLPEEGLKFMVYLQKENIIDESGMPKERFSAEFPKEGPSILRIQQVVRGDSAAYFCASSPDTDTVHTEAFFGQGTRLTVV.

The rearrangement joins TRBV30 to TRBJ1-4; TRBD1 matches at 8 bases. With V trimmed by 5 bases and J by 7 bases, 6 bases remained unmatched. The V gene's germline CDR1 is GTSNPN and CDR2 SVGIG (reference sequence). The CDR3 is made up of 13 amino acids. Here the CDR3 reads CAWGRGPSEKLFF. Written as DNA, the CDR3 is TGTGCCTGGGGCAGGGGGCCGAGTGAAAAACTGTTTTTT.

The chain combines TRBV7-2 with TRBJ1-6; tentatively, D is TRBD1 (6 bases). Germline V gives CDR1 SGHTA, CDR2 FQGNSA. This CDR3 comprises 16 residues. The V end was cut by 4 bases, the J end by 7 bases, with 17 bases between. CDR3 in DNA: TGTGCCAGCAGCTCACCGCCGGGACACTTGAATTCACCCCTCCACTTT. Residues: CASSSPPGHLNSPLHF.

The chain is built from TRBV30 and TRBJ1-1, with 9 bases lining up with TRBD1. The ends lost 4 bases at V and 3 bases at J; junction bases unmatched: 9. The germline V gene encodes CDR1 GTSNPN and CDR2 SVGIG (reference sequence). This CDR3 comprises 15 residues. In nucleotides, the CDR3 is TGTGCCTGGACGACCGGGACAGGGAGTTACACTGAAGCTTTCTTT. Its translation: CAWTTGTGSYTEAFF.

This clone appeared a few times. This chain uses TRBV12-3 or TRBV12-4 with TRBJ1-2; D gene ambiguous. The CDR3 is 12 residues long. V shed 5 bases and J shed 8 bases, with 12 bases lying between them. In DNA, the CDR3 is TGTGCCAGCAGTCTCTCCCTGGAGGGCTACACCTTC. Amino acid sequence: CASSLSLEGYTF.

The rearrangement links TRBV29-1 to TRBJ1-1; D is unclear. CDR1 SQVTM and CDR2 ANQGSEA come from the germline V gene. The CDR3 has 14 residues. V lost 8 bases and J lost 1, with 17 bases in between. DNA of the CDR3: TGCAGCTCTAAACTAGGGTTCGGGAACACTGAAGCTTTCTTT. It yields the protein CSSKLGFGNTEAFF.

The chain has TRBV2 and TRBJ2-7; TRBD1 might be the D (6 bases). The CDR3 totals 15 residues. Per the germline V gene, CDR1 is SNHLY and CDR2 is FYNNEI. The V gene lost 6 bases and the J gene lost 6 bases, with 21 bases spanning the gap. CDR3 nucleotide sequence: TGTGCCAGCAGAATGGGTGCAGGGGCATCGGGCGAGCAGTACTTC. This codes for CASRMGAGASGEQYF.

The chain uses TRBV28 and TRBJ1-5; D is unresolved. Germline CDR1 reads MDHEN; CDR2 reads SYDVKM. V dropped 4 bases and J dropped 3 bases, with 10 bases sitting between them. This CDR3 contains 14 residues. CDR3: CASSSETDNQPQHF. The CDR3 DNA follows: TGTGCCAGCAGTTCAGAAACAGACAATCAGCCCCAGCATTTT.

V and J are TRBV13 and TRBJ2-1; TRBD2 agrees at 8 bases. CDR1 and CDR2 (germline): PRHDT, FYEKMQ (reference sequence). The length of the CDR3 is 16 residues. The junction had 11 bases not matched to a gene; V was cut back by 2 bases and J by 8 bases. CDR3 sequence reads: CASSLSDGRALDEQFF. In DNA, the CDR3 is TGTGCCAGCAGCTTAAGCGACGGGAGGGCCCTTGATGAGCAGTTCTTC.

J is TRBJ2-7 and V is TRBV7-2; TRBD2 agrees at 10 bases. V dropped 1 base and J dropped 12; count of bases not matched to a gene: 9. The CDR3 sequence is 14 residues long. CDR1 and CDR2 from the germline V gene are SGHTA and FQGNSA. CDR3 in amino acids: CASSLVSSGGRLYF. CDR3 sequence (DNA): TGTGCCAGCAGCTTAGTGTCTAGCGGGGGTCGGCTGTACTTC.

The chain joins TRBV9 to TRBJ1-2; 8 bases line up with TRBD1. This CDR3 spans 16 amino acids. CDR1 and CDR2 (germline): SGDLS, YYNGEE. With 3 bases clipped from V and 11 bases from J, the junction kept 18 bases outside the gene matches. In nucleotides, the CDR3 is TGTGCCAGCAGCGCCCAACCCCTGACAGGGGTGGAGGGGTACACCTTC. This sequence encodes CASSAQPLTGVEGYTF.

This clone turned up a few times. CDR3 sequence reads: CASSPLPGDDTEAFF. Here the CDR3 DNA reads TGTGCCAGCTCCCCTCTCCCAGGGGACGACACTGAAGCTTTCTTT. The chain uses TRBV18 and TRBJ1-1; a weak D match, TRBD1 (6 bases). With 6 bases removed from V and 3 bases from J, the gap between germline ends came to 17 bases. CDR1 and CDR2 (germline): KGHSH, LQKENI. There are 15 residues in the CDR3.

The chain recombines TRBV6-5 with TRBJ1-3; unclear D gene. V lost 6 bases, J lost 0 bases, and 9 bases lay in between. The germline CDR1 and CDR2 sequences are MNHEY and SVGAGI. The CDR3 runs to 14 residues. CDR3 in DNA: TGTGCCAGCAGGCCCGAGTACTCTGGAAACACCATATATTTT. This gives the protein CASRPEYSGNTIYF.

V gene TRBV6-1 combines with J gene TRBJ1-4; unclear D gene. Trimming removed 3 bases at V and 8 bases at J, with 13 bases between. The CDR3 is 14 residues long. Germline CDR1 and CDR2: MNHNS and SASEGT. The CDR3: CASSDQRGVEKLFF. Written as DNA, the CDR3 is TGTGCCAGCAGTGATCAACGAGGAGTGGAAAAACTGTTTTTT.